Included here is one T cell receptor beta chain sequence, with context. Its specificity is unknown. The data were taken from a study of shared clonotypes between healthy human individuals. Measured with immunoSEQ multiplex PCR; TCRdb has only the in-frame clones, and not every one. Among approximately 320,000 clones listed, roughly 91% were seen once. V was clipped by 0 bases and J by 6 bases, with 9 bases between them. CDR3 length: 13 amino acids. Germline V lookup: CDR1 SGHDT, CDR2 YYEEEE. Study findings and constraints: The naive CD4 repertoires of several donors were compared, and around 4.9% of clonotypes were shared.

The sequenced material came from memory CD8+ T cells sorted from blood. As for subset: CD45RO+ cells pooled with CCR7-negative TemRA cells. The V call is TRBV5-6, the J call TRBJ1-1, with D unresolved. The sequence came from a man aged 18-30 years in good health. The CDR3 loop reads CASSLEGGPEAFF. Written as DNA, the CDR3 is TGTGCCAGCAGCTTGGAAGGAGGACCTGAAGCTTTCTTT.